This T cell receptor beta chain comes out of a study of T-cell reconstitution after alpha-beta-depleted transplantation in children. V lost 0 bases and J 3 bases, leaving 12 bases between the germline ends. CDR3 size: 17 residues. Germline CDR1 reads MNHEY; CDR2 reads SVGAGI. The authors prepared the TCRbeta library with unique molecular identifiers. TCRdb ran MiXCR on the PCR reads and lists one entry per CDR3 protein. The sample yields just under 350,000 distinct CDR3 sequences, about 16% seen once. The source was PBMCs, mostly from graft donor cells, collected 360 days after TCRalphabeta/CD19-depleted stem cell transplant. The chain is built from TRBV6-5 and TRBJ1-6; D is perhaps TRBD1 (5 bases). This clonotype was obtained from a male patient between 2 and 9 years old who had a stem cell transplant for acute lymphoblastic leukemia, so the T cells may come from the graft donor. CDR3 DNA sequence: TGTGCCAGCAGTTACTCTGAAAGGGGTGGCTATAATTCACCCCTCCACTTT. Its translation is CASSYSERGGYNSPLHF.